The rows below give T cell receptor beta chains drawn from one sample of a study of T-cell memory formation after mild COVID-19. TCRdb analysed the 5' RACE reads with MiXCR anew, one entry per CDR3 protein. The sample carries about 400,000 distinct CDR3 sequences, about 17% recorded once. Specimen: PBMCs or a T cell subset sorted from them (not recorded which). These TCRs come from a man aged 18-30 years who had mild COVID-19 (a few samples of this study predate the infection). Cell type and time point are not known. CDR3s include the opening cysteine and the closing phenylalanine or tryptophan. The order of the fields is J gene, D gene, clone size, V gene, CDR3 protein, CDR3 DNA. D genes are given only for firm matches. Size is omitted from some rows. Given values are once, few, many or a class for expanded clones.

J gene: TRBJ2-5; D gene: TRBD2; clone size: few; V gene: TRBV11-2; CDR3 protein: CASSLGGSRGTQYF; CDR3 DNA: TGTGCCAGCAGCTTGGGGGGGTCCCGTGGGACCCAGTACTTC
J gene: TRBJ2-7; D gene: NA; clone size: few; V gene: TRBV5-1; CDR3 protein: CASSLVNREGEQYF; CDR3 DNA: TGCGCCAGCAGCTTGGTAAACAGGGAAGGCGAGCAGTACTTC
J gene: TRBJ1-2; D gene: NA; clone size: NA; V gene: TRBV6-5; CDR3 protein: CASRTGEGYTF; CDR3 DNA: TGTGCCAGCAGAACCGGTGAGGGCTACACCTTC
J gene: TRBJ1-1; D gene: TRBD1; clone size: NA; V gene: TRBV20-1; CDR3 protein: CSARFPGGGGTEALF; CDR3 DNA: TGCAGTGCTAGATTCCCAGGGGGGGGCGGCACTGAAGCTTTATTT
J gene: TRBJ2-1; D gene: TRBD2; clone size: NA; V gene: TRBV5-1; CDR3 protein: CASSPPIVGGYNEQFF; CDR3 DNA: TGCGCCAGCAGCCCCCCTATTGTGGGGGGGTACAATGAGCAGTTCTTC
J gene: TRBJ2-2; D gene: TRBD1; clone size: few; V gene: TRBV7-2; CDR3 protein: CASSFTTGGGTGELFF; CDR3 DNA: TGTGCCAGCAGCTTCACAACAGGGGGTGGAACCGGGGAGCTGTTTTTT
J gene: TRBJ2-1; D gene: NA; clone size: few; V gene: TRBV20-1; CDR3 protein: CSARSLLLREQFF; CDR3 DNA: TGCAGTGCTAGATCCCTACTACTGCGGGAGCAGTTCTTC
J gene: TRBJ1-1; D gene: NA; clone size: few; V gene: TRBV20-1; CDR3 protein: CSGGGGNTEAFF; CDR3 DNA: TGCAGTGGGGGCGGCGGGAACACTGAAGCTTTCTTT
J gene: TRBJ1-2; D gene: NA; clone size: NA; V gene: TRBV12-3/TRBV12-4; CDR3 protein: CASSVLYGYTF; CDR3 DNA: TGTGCCAGCAGTGTTCTTTATGGCTACACCTTC
J gene: TRBJ2-7; D gene: TRBD2; clone size: NA; V gene: TRBV5-1; CDR3 protein: CASSLAWTSGGTSYEQYF; CDR3 DNA: TGCGCCAGCAGCTTGGCCTGGACTAGCGGGGGAACCTCCTACGAGCAGTACTTC
J gene: TRBJ1-1; D gene: NA; clone size: NA; V gene: TRBV5-6; CDR3 protein: CASSLGLEEAFF; CDR3 DNA: TGTGCCAGCAGCTTGGGCTTGGAAGAAGCTTTCTTT
J gene: TRBJ2-5; D gene: TRBD2; clone size: few; V gene: TRBV14; CDR3 protein: CASQTSARETQYF; CDR3 DNA: TGTGCCAGCCAGACTAGCGCGAGAGAGACCCAGTACTTC
J gene: TRBJ2-3; D gene: NA; clone size: few; V gene: TRBV10-3; CDR3 protein: CAISSQELSTDTQYF; CDR3 DNA: TGTGCCATCTCGAGTCAGGAGCTTAGCACAGATACGCAGTATTTT
J gene: TRBJ2-1; D gene: TRBD2; clone size: few; V gene: TRBV5-1; CDR3 protein: CASRARGGLYNEQFF; CDR3 DNA: TGCGCCAGCAGGGCTCGGGGGGGCCTCTACAATGAGCAGTTCTTC
J gene: TRBJ2-1; D gene: NA; clone size: few; V gene: TRBV4-3; CDR3 protein: CASSQEGDSYNEQFF; CDR3 DNA: TGCGCCAGCAGCCAAGAAGGCGACTCCTACAATGAGCAGTTCTTC
J gene: TRBJ2-1; D gene: NA; clone size: once; V gene: TRBV6-5; CDR3 protein: CASSSRVNFNEQFF; CDR3 DNA: TGTGCCAGCAGTTCGCGGGTCAATTTCAATGAGCAGTTCTTC
J gene: TRBJ1-1; D gene: NA; clone size: few; V gene: TRBV18; CDR3 protein: CASSPRELNTEAFF; CDR3 DNA: TGTGCCAGCTCACCACGGGAGTTGAACACTGAAGCTTTCTTT
J gene: TRBJ2-3; D gene: NA; clone size: NA; V gene: TRBV24-1; CDR3 protein: CATGRSTDTQYF; CDR3 DNA: TGTGCCACCGGACGGAGCACAGATACGCAGTATTTT
J gene: TRBJ2-7; D gene: NA; clone size: few; V gene: TRBV6-2/TRBV6-3; CDR3 protein: CASSYWDARYEQYF; CDR3 DNA: TGTGCCAGCAGTTACTGGGACGCAAGGTACGAGCAGTACTTC
J gene: TRBJ2-3; D gene: NA; clone size: NA; V gene: TRBV4-3; CDR3 protein: CASSQDPHGEYFTDTQYF; CDR3 DNA: TGCGCCAGCAGCCAAGACCCGCACGGGGAGTATTTCACAGATACGCAGTATTTT
J gene: TRBJ2-2; D gene: NA; clone size: many; V gene: TRBV7-9; CDR3 protein: CASSSPSVAFTGELFF; CDR3 DNA: TGTGCCAGCAGCTCCCCTAGCGTAGCGTTCACCGGGGAGCTGTTTTTT
J gene: TRBJ1-1; D gene: NA; clone size: NA; V gene: TRBV5-1; CDR3 protein: CASSHGGWGNTEAFF; CDR3 DNA: TGCGCCAGCAGCCACGGAGGGTGGGGGAACACTGAAGCTTTCTTT
J gene: TRBJ2-7; D gene: TRBD1; clone size: few; V gene: TRBV12-3/TRBV12-4; CDR3 protein: CASSSGTGSRYEQYF; CDR3 DNA: TGTGCCAGCAGTTCTGGGACAGGGTCCCGCTACGAGCAGTACTTC
J gene: TRBJ2-7; D gene: NA; clone size: NA; V gene: TRBV20-1; CDR3 protein: CSATDFRVGLYEQYF; CDR3 DNA: TGCAGTGCGACGGACTTCAGGGTGGGGCTCTACGAGCAGTACTTC
J gene: TRBJ2-7; D gene: NA; clone size: NA; V gene: TRBV7-2; CDR3 protein: CASSPHKSRVSTYEQYF; CDR3 DNA: TGTGCCAGCAGCCCCCATAAGTCTAGGGTGTCTACCTACGAGCAGTACTTC